The 17 T cell receptor beta chains below all came from one sample that was sequenced in a study of blood T cell repertoires in COVID-19. Measured with immunoSEQ multiplex PCR; TCRdb has only the in-frame clones, and not every one. The sample includes approximately 200,000 clones, about 87% of them seen just once. The specimen was peripheral blood. These TCRs come from a woman in her twenties or thirties with acute or convalescent COVID-19.

The J gene is TRBJ2-3, the V gene TRBV18; weak D call: TRBD2 (6 bases). In germline, CDR1 is KGHSH, CDR2 LQKENI. The V end was cut by 0 bases, the J end by 1 base, with 8 bases between. This CDR3 has 15 amino acids. CDR3 sequence (DNA): TGTGCCAGCTCACCACCGCCGGGAGGCACAGATACGCAGTATTTT. As protein: CASSPPPGGTDTQYF.

The V and J genes are TRBV25-1 and TRBJ1-6; TRBD1 might be the D (6 bases). The V gene lost 6 bases and the J gene lost 13 bases, with 13 bases spanning the gap. The CDR3 has 12 amino acids. CDR1 and CDR2 from the germline V gene are MGHDK and SYGVNS. CDR3 residues: CASSPQGRPLHF. For the CDR3, the DNA is TGTGCCAGCAGCCCCCAGGGGCGGCCCCTCCACTTT.

This clone was seen only once. This rearrangement joins TRBV30 to TRBJ2-3; possibly TRBD1 for D (6 bases). V lost 8 bases and J lost 8, with 29 bases in between. The CDR3 runs 16 residues. Germline-derived CDR1 and CDR2 are GTSNPN and SVGIG (reference sequence). CDR3: CAGTVVGLALRGTQYF. The CDR3 DNA follows: TGTGCCGGGACCGTGGTAGGGCTAGCCCTCAGGGGTACGCAGTATTTT.

The chain has TRBV19 and TRBJ2-5; possible D gene TRBD2, 6 bases. This CDR3 region has 11 residues. Germline-derived CDR1 and CDR2 are LNHDA and SQIVND (reference sequence). V was shortened by 5 bases and J by 9 bases, with 10 bases between the two germline ends. The CDR3 is CASSSRGAQYF. As DNA, the CDR3 is TGTGCCAGTAGTTCTCGCGGGGCCCAGTACTTC.

This clone was seen a single time. The rearrangement joins TRBV4-1 to TRBJ2-1; a weak D match, TRBD1 (6 bases). V lost 4 bases and J 3 bases, leaving 7 bases between the germline ends. The CDR3 length is 13 residues. Per the germline V gene, CDR1 is MGHRA and CDR2 is YSYEKL. CDR3 amino acids: CASSRDIYNEQFF. The DNA for the CDR3 is TGCGCCAGCAGCCGGGACATCTACAATGAGCAGTTCTTC.

Concerning this clone itself: A junction end diverges from the germline sequence, so it may reflect a read error. The chain links TRBV18 to TRBJ2-1, with TRBD2 matching 8 bases. Germline CDR1 is KGHSH and CDR2 is LQKENI. This CDR3 is 16 amino acids long. The CDR3 DNA follows: TGTGCCGGCTCACCTCCAACAGGACTAGCCTCTGATGAGCAGTTCTTC. Protein product: CAGSPPTGLASDEQFF.

This clone was counted between two and nine times. The gene calls are TRBV11-2 and TRBJ2-7, with D possibly TRBD1 on 6 matching bases. Germline V gene lookup returns CDR1 SGHAT and CDR2 FQNNGV. Deletions cut 5 bases from V and 2 bases from J, with 10 bases between. CDR3 length: 13 amino acids. The CDR3 is CASSPRGTYEQYF. In nucleotides, the CDR3 is TGTGCCAGCAGCCCTAGGGGGACCTACGAGCAGTACTTC.

The CDR3 DNA is TGTGCCAGCAGCCGGACAGGGGCTAACTATGGCTACACCTTC. Translated, it gives CASSRTGANYGYTF. The J gene is TRBJ1-2, the V gene TRBV5-6, with 9 bases identical to TRBD1. The ends lost 4 bases at V and 0 bases at J; junction bases unmatched: 1. The CDR3 covers 14 residues. In germline, CDR1 is SGHDT, CDR2 YYEEEE.

The J gene is TRBJ2-1, the V gene TRBV25-1; D is uncertain. Between the trimmed V and J ends, which lost 1 base and 9 bases, there was a span of 10 bases. The CDR3 has 13 amino acids. From germline, CDR1 is MGHDK and CDR2 SYGVNS. The CDR3: CASSESRSGEQFF. The CDR3, as DNA: TGTGCCAGCAGTGAATCCCGGTCGGGTGAGCAGTTCTTC.

The J gene is TRBJ1-1, the V gene TRBV6-5, with a possible D match to TRBD1 (5 bases). This CDR3 has 14 amino acids. V was cut by 4 bases and J by 2 bases, with 11 bases left in between. The germline V gene encodes CDR1 MNHEY and CDR2 SVGAGI. The chain's CDR3 is CASSFGHLNTEAFF. CDR3 nucleotides: TGTGCCAGCAGTTTCGGACACCTCAACACTGAAGCTTTCTTT.

A few counts support this clone. The chain recombines TRBV7-9 with TRBJ1-1; 8 positions agree with TRBD1. Losses at the gene ends were 0 bases for V and 5 bases for J; bases not matched to a gene: 8. The CDR3 has 16 amino acids. Germline CDR1 and CDR2: SEHNR and FQNEAQ (reference sequence). In DNA form, the CDR3 reads TGTGCCAGCAGCTTAGCGGGGGCAGGGGGCGGTACTGAAGCTTTCTTT. It encodes CASSLAGAGGGTEAFF.

The chain employs TRBV20-1 and TRBJ2-1; no firm D call. V lost 6 bases to trimming and J lost 9 bases, with 12 bases between them. This CDR3 has 11 amino acids. Germline V lookup: CDR1 DFQATT, CDR2 SNEGSKA (reference sequence). In DNA form, the CDR3 reads TGCAGTGCCCTACCTGTACGTGAGCAGTTCTTC. The encoded protein is CSALPVREQFF.

This rearrangement joins TRBV28 to TRBJ2-7, with a tentative D call TRBD2 (5 bases). Germline V gene lookup returns CDR1 MDHEN and CDR2 SYDVKM. V was pared by 6 bases and J by 3 bases, with 9 bases between. The CDR3 consists of 12 residues. This CDR3 is CASRSGDYEQYF. For the CDR3, the DNA is TGTGCCAGCAGATCCGGGGACTACGAGCAGTACTTC.

V gene TRBV5-1 combines with J gene TRBJ2-1; 9 nucleotides line up with TRBD1. Germline CDR1 SGHRS, CDR2 YFSETQ. The V and J ends lost 6 bases and 4 bases, in that order; junction bases with no gene match: 5. This CDR3 spans 14 amino acids. The CDR3 region is CASNLQGAYNEQFF. In DNA, the CDR3 is TGCGCCAGCAATCTACAGGGGGCATACAATGAGCAGTTCTTC.

The chain recombines TRBV7-2 with TRBJ2-3, with D possibly being TRBD1 (5 bases). There are 13 residues in the CDR3. Germline V gene data show CDR1 as SGHTA and CDR2 as FQGNSA. Trimming stripped 8 bases from V and 0 bases from J, with 9 bases between. CDR3 loop: CASGAPSTDTQYF. In DNA form, the CDR3 reads TGTGCCAGCGGGGCCCCTAGCACAGATACGCAGTATTTT. The entire variable domain, with the rest obtained from reference TRBV7-2 and TRBJ2-3, is as follows: GAGVSQSPSNKVTEKGKDVELRCDPISGHTALYWYRQSLGQGLEFLIYFQGNSAPDKSGLPSDRFSAERTGGSVSTLTIQRTQQEDSAVYLCASGAPSTDTQYFGPGTRLTVL.

This sequence joins TRBV29-1 and TRBJ1-2, with TRBD1 as a possible D gene (6 bases). Germline CDR1 reads SQVTM; CDR2 reads ANQGSEA. Trimming removed 3 bases from V and 6 bases from J, with 8 bases in between. This CDR3 contains 11 residues. The CDR3 spells CSVEDRHGYTF. DNA for the CDR3: TGCAGCGTTGAGGACAGACATGGCTACACCTTC.

J is TRBJ1-1 and V is TRBV7-2, with D possibly being TRBD1 (5 bases). V was shortened by 5 bases and J by 5 bases, with 21 bases between the two germline ends. The CDR3 runs to 16 residues. In germline, CDR1 is SGHTA, CDR2 FQGNSA. CDR3 DNA sequence: TGTGCCAGCAGCCCACATAGGGGTAGGCTGGGGACTGAAGCTTTCTTT. It translates to CASSPHRGRLGTEAFF.